One and the same sample provided the 31 T cell receptor beta chains below, sequenced in a study of T cell responses to AZD1222 COVID-19 vaccine (dated by TCRdb to 2020 to 2023). To prepare the library, the immunoSEQ multiplex PCR assay was applied. In its TCRdb copy, this immuneACCESS table keeps in-frame sequences only and misses some clones. Where compared with another copy, unresolved V genes explain less than half of these, and the others have no known cause. Counted in this sample were 200,000 to 250,000 clones; more than 85% of them appeared once. The ten largest clones add up to approximately 1% of the sample. What this sample's time point label stands for: baseline before first vaccination. According to the study, the label for this sample's treatment or condition signals: meningococcal conjugate vaccine given as trial control. This sample comprised peripheral blood, obtained on day 0 of MenACWY control vaccination. The receptors here all came from an adult in good health.

The CDR3 spells CASSQSGLKAFF. The CDR3 DNA is TGTGCCAGCAGCCAATCGGGGCTAAAAGCTTTCTTT. The chain couples TRBV12-3 or TRBV12-4 to TRBJ1-1, with D maybe TRBD1 (5 bases). The V end was cut by 6 bases, the J end by 9 bases, with 14 bases between. The CDR3 runs 12 residues.

The sample holds one count of this clone. CDR3 loop: CASRTTDRATYSNQPQHF. CDR3 nucleotides: TGTGCCAGTAGAACAACCGACAGGGCGACATATAGCAATCAGCCCCAGCATTTT. The genes are TRBV19 and TRBJ1-5, with TRBD1 matching 7 bases. This CDR3 comprises 18 residues. With 6 bases clipped from V and 0 bases from J, the junction kept 14 bases outside the gene matches. Germline-derived CDR1 and CDR2 are LNHDA and SQIVND (reference sequence).

In this sample, this clone turned up once. V and J are TRBV27 and TRBJ2-7; 7 bases fit TRBD2. This CDR3 comprises 12 residues. V lost 10 bases to trimming and J lost 6 bases; unmatched junction nucleotides: 9. The V gene's germline CDR1 is MNHEY and CDR2 SMNVEV (reference sequence). CDR3 residues: CATSGDPGEQYF. CDR3 DNA sequence: TGTGCCACAAGCGGGGACCCCGGCGAGCAGTACTTC.

This clone was seen once. The V gene is TRBV7-8, the J gene TRBJ2-3; TRBD1 might be the D (6 bases). Looked up from germline, CDR1 is SGHVS and CDR2 is FQNEAQ. This CDR3 is 18 amino acids long. The V end was cut by 2 bases, the J end by 2 bases, with 20 bases between. The CDR3 is CASSLTTWLAGVTDTQYF. Here the CDR3 DNA reads TGTGCCAGCAGCTTAACGACCTGGCTAGCAGGGGTCACAGATACGCAGTATTTT. The full variable domain, its missing parts supplied by reference TRBV7-8 and TRBJ2-3, is GAGVSQSPRYKVAKRGQDVALRCDPISGHVSLFWYQQALGQGPEFLTYFQNEAQLDKSGLPSDRFFAERPEGSVSTLKIQRTQQEDSAVYLCASSLTTWLAGVTDTQYFGPGTRLTVL.

CDR3 loop: CASSLDAEQFF. The CDR3 DNA reads TGTGCCAGCAGTTTAGATGCCGAGCAGTTCTTC. The chain links TRBV12-3 or TRBV12-4 to TRBJ2-1; D is unclear. With 1 base removed from V and 10 bases from J, the gap between germline ends came to 5 bases. This CDR3 is built from 11 residues.

The gene calls are TRBV3-1 (or the pseudogene TRBV3-2) and TRBJ1-1, with 11 positions matching TRBD1. Per germline, CDR1 LGHDT and CDR2 YNNKEL (reference sequence). V lost 3 bases and J lost 4; bases outside the gene matches: 1. The CDR3 covers 14 residues. The chain's CDR3 is CASSQDRGLTEAFF. DNA for the CDR3: TGTGCCAGCAGCCAGGACAGGGGGCTCACTGAAGCTTTCTTT.

This clone was seen just once. The chain joins TRBV5-5 to TRBJ1-4; tentative D call: TRBD1 (6 bases). The CDR3 contains 15 residues. The V end lost 0 bases, the J end lost 8 bases, and 14 bases lay between the germline ends. CDR1 and CDR2 from the germline V gene are SGHKS and YYEKEE (reference sequence). The CDR3: CASSLVGRGGEKLFF. In DNA form, the CDR3 reads TGTGCCAGCAGCTTGGTAGGCAGGGGTGGAGAAAAACTGTTTTTT.

The V call is TRBV14, the J call TRBJ2-5, with D tentatively TRBD2 (6 bases). This CDR3 has 14 amino acids. The germline CDR1 and CDR2 sequences are SGHDN and FVKESK. V lost 4 bases to trimming and J lost 5 bases, with 14 bases between them. The CDR3 DNA sequence: TGTGCCAGCAGCCCGTCAGGGACTTTCGAGACCCAGTACTTC. It translates to CASSPSGTFETQYF.

The rearrangement uses TRBV9 and TRBJ1-2; the D is unclear. Trimming cost V 0 bases and J 4 bases, with 13 bases left between them. The CDR3 is made up of 15 amino acids. Germline V gene lookup returns CDR1 SGDLS and CDR2 YYNGEE. CDR3 sequence: CASSVDLEGLYGYTF. The CDR3 DNA reads TGTGCCAGCAGCGTAGATCTGGAGGGCCTCTATGGCTACACCTTC.

The CDR3 sequence is CASSARGQFMNTEAFF. The CDR3 coding sequence is TGTGCCAGCAGCGCGAGGGGACAGTTCATGAACACTGAAGCTTTCTTT. This chain links TRBV11-2 with TRBJ1-1; 7 nucleotides match TRBD1. The CDR3 extends over 16 amino acids. Per the germline V gene, CDR1 is SGHAT and CDR2 is FQNNGV. V lost 5 bases and J lost 0; bases outside the gene matches: 9.

V gene TRBV27 combines with J gene TRBJ2-1; 8 bases are shared with TRBD2. CDR1 is MNHEY and CDR2 is SMNVEV in the germline V gene (reference sequence). Trimming took 8 bases from V and 4 from J; bases not matched to a gene: 7. The CDR3 consists of 14 residues. The CDR3 reads CASWMAGGYNEQFF. The DNA for the CDR3 is TGTGCCAGCTGGATGGCGGGAGGATACAATGAGCAGTTCTTC.

The chain links TRBV28 to TRBJ2-3; TRBD1 matches 7 bases. CDR1 MDHEN and CDR2 SYDVKM come from the germline V gene. The CDR3 has 14 residues. J gave up 4 bases and V 9 bases, and 10 bases lay outside the gene matches. CDR3 sequence (DNA): TGTGCCAGTTCAGGGACAGAAGGAGCAGATACGCAGTATTTT. Protein sequence: CASSGTEGADTQYF.

The genes are TRBV6-6 and TRBJ2-1; 8 bases align to TRBD1. This CDR3 comprises 18 residues. V shed 5 bases and J 2 bases; nucleotides not matched to a gene: 14. CDR1 is MNHNY and CDR2 is SVGAGI in the germline V gene (reference sequence). CDR3: CASSQATGGTGPYNEQFF. CDR3 DNA: TGTGCCAGCAGTCAGGCGACCGGCGGGACAGGTCCCTACAATGAGCAGTTCTTC.

The rearrangement links TRBV5-8 to TRBJ1-4, with 11 bases identical to TRBD1. Germline trimming cut 3 bases from V and 7 bases from J; bases unmatched to any gene: 5. The CDR3 covers 15 residues. The germline gives CDR1 SGHTS, CDR2 YDEGEE. The CDR3 nucleotides are TGTGCCAGCAGCTCCGGACAGGGGGCGGGTGAAAAACTGTTTTTT. Residues: CASSSGQGAGEKLFF. The whole variable domain, remainder taken from reference TRBV5-8 and TRBJ1-4, is EAGVTQSPTHLIKTRGQQATLRCSPISGHTSVYWYQQALGLGLQFLLWYDEGEERNRGNFPPRFSGRQFPNYSSELNVNALELEDSALYLCASSSGQGAGEKLFFGSGTQLSVL.

The table lists this clone with a count of one. J is TRBJ2-7 and V is TRBV30; possible D gene TRBD1, 6 bases. Germline V gives CDR1 GTSNPN, CDR2 SVGIG (reference sequence). The CDR3 contains 14 residues. Trimming left V 0 bases short and J 0 bases short, with 9 bases between. For the CDR3, the DNA is TGTGCCTGGAGTGTAAAAGGGGGCTCCTACGAGCAGTACTTC. Protein product: CAWSVKGGSYEQYF. Full variable domain (remainder filled in from reference TRBV30 and TRBJ2-7): SQTIHQWPATLVQPVGSPLSLECTVEGTSNPNLYWYRQAAGRGLQLLFYSVGIGQISSEVPQNLSASRPQDRQFILSSKKLLLSDSGFYLCAWSVKGGSYEQYFGPGTRLTVT.

The sample holds one count of this clone. V usage is TRBV5-5 and J usage is TRBJ1-1; D is uncertain. Germline CDR1 is SGHKS and CDR2 is YYEKEE (reference sequence). The CDR3 length is 13 residues. The V and J ends lost 1 base and 0 bases respectively, with 4 bases between them. The CDR3 nucleotides read TGTGCCAGCAGCTTGTGGGTGAACACTGAAGCTTTCTTT. It yields the protein CASSLWVNTEAFF.

The rearrangement joins TRBV5-1 to TRBJ2-1, with TRBD1 matching over 7 bases. The V segment lost 0 bases and the J segment 9 bases; nucleotides outside the gene matches: 6. The germline CDR1 and CDR2 sequences are SGHRS and YFSETQ. The CDR3 runs 14 residues. In DNA, the CDR3 is TGCGCCAGCAGCTTGGTGCCAGGGGGTCTTGAGCAGTTCTTC. Its translation: CASSLVPGGLEQFF.

The V and J genes are TRBV6-6 and TRBJ2-3; D perhaps matches TRBD2 (6 bases). The CDR3 covers 14 residues. Deletions cut 8 bases from V and 1 base from J, with 13 bases between. Germline CDR1 is MNHNY and CDR2 is SVGAGI (reference sequence). This chain's CDR3 is CASVSGEGTDTQYF. The CDR3 DNA reads as TGTGCCAGCGTCTCCGGGGAGGGCACAGATACGCAGTATTTT.

The chain is built from TRBV6-5 and TRBJ1-4; tentatively, D is TRBD1 (6 bases). The CDR3 sequence is 16 residues long. Trimming removed 4 bases from V and 4 bases from J, with 16 bases in between. The V gene's germline CDR1 is MNHEY and CDR2 SVGAGI. CDR3 sequence reads: CASSWSTGGGNEKLFF. DNA for the CDR3: TGTGCCAGCAGTTGGTCGACAGGAGGCGGTAATGAAAAACTGTTTTTT.

This chain uses TRBV24-1 with TRBJ2-5, with D unclear. The CDR3 runs 13 residues. V lost 8 bases, J lost 2 bases, and 11 bases lay in between. The germline V gene encodes CDR1 KGHDR and CDR2 SFDVKD. The CDR3 here is CATTKKRQETQYF. In DNA form, the CDR3 reads TGTGCCACCACCAAAAAAAGGCAAGAGACCCAGTACTTC.

In regard to this clone: One junction end does not reproduce the germline sequence, and a read error may be involved. This chain links TRBV6-5 with TRBJ2-7; D tentatively fits TRBD1 or TRBD2 (5 bases each). The CDR3 runs to 14 residues. CDR1 is MNHEY and CDR2 is SVGAGI in the germline V gene. The CDR3 region is CASCYAPTGALRYF. CDR3 coding DNA: TGTGCCAGCTGTTACGCCCCGACCGGGGCGCTGCGGTACTTC.

The chain combines TRBV7-8 with TRBJ1-4; D is possibly TRBD1 (6 bases). Germline CDR1 SGHVS, CDR2 FQNEAQ. The germline V and J ends were trimmed by 2 bases and 5 bases, with 12 bases remaining between them. This CDR3 region has 15 residues. CDR3 bases: TGTGCCAGCAGCTTACCTACACAGGGAAATGAAAAACTGTTTTTT. Translation gives CASSLPTQGNEKLFF.

This chain uses TRBV12-3 or TRBV12-4 with TRBJ1-1, with TRBD1 matching over 8 bases. J was trimmed by 4 bases and V by 5 bases; bases with no gene match: 3. The CDR3 runs 13 residues. The CDR3 loop is CASSTTGGTEAFF. CDR3 nucleotides: TGTGCCAGCAGTACAACAGGGGGCACTGAAGCTTTCTTT.

The V and J genes are TRBV25-1 and TRBJ2-2; 9 positions agree with TRBD1. CDR1 and CDR2 (germline): MGHDK, SYGVNS. The CDR3 totals 17 residues. The trim removed 5 bases at V and 3 bases at J, leaving 10 bases unmatched. DNA for the CDR3: TGTGCCAGCAGTCCCGATGCAGGGACAGGGCACACCGGGGAGCTGTTTTTT. Amino acid sequence: CASSPDAGTGHTGELFF.

The V call is TRBV7-2, the J call TRBJ2-3, with 12 bases aligning to TRBD2. J gave up 5 bases and V 1 base, and 7 bases lay outside the gene matches. This CDR3 spans 17 amino acids. Germline CDR1 reads SGHTA; CDR2 reads FQGNSA. The CDR3 loop reads CASSLVASGGAGDTQYF. The CDR3 nucleotides are TGTGCCAGCAGCTTAGTGGCTAGCGGGGGGGCGGGAGATACGCAGTATTTT.

The genes are TRBV6-6 and TRBJ2-5, with 11 bases fitting TRBD1. V lost 10 bases and J lost 4; bases outside the gene matches: 5. CDR1 MNHNY and CDR2 SVGAGI come from the germline V gene (reference sequence). CDR3 length: 13 residues. CDR3 amino acids: CATRTGGGETQYF. The DNA for the CDR3 is TGTGCCACCCGGACAGGGGGCGGAGAGACCCAGTACTTC.

Of note for this clone: In the same sample, other DNA sequences code for this CDR3. For the CDR3, the DNA is TGTGCCAGCTCACCCGGACAGGGAGAGACCCAGTACTTC. Its translation is CASSPGQGETQYF. The V and J genes are TRBV18 and TRBJ2-5, with 8 positions matching TRBD1. This CDR3 contains 13 residues. Losses at the gene ends were 3 bases for V and 4 bases for J; bases not matched to a gene: 1. CDR1 and CDR2 from the germline V gene are KGHSH and LQKENI.

As concerns this clone: At one of its ends the junction is not consistent with the germline gene, which may arise from a read error. The V and J genes are TRBV6-6 and TRBJ1-3; D uncertain. The CDR3 is 11 residues long. CDR1 and CDR2 (germline): MNHNY, SVGAGI (reference sequence). Here the CDR3 reads CASSEAAGIVF. The DNA for the CDR3 is TGTGCCAGCAGCGAGGCCGCGGGAATCGTTTTT.

This clone was seen a few times. This chain uses TRBV24-1 with TRBJ2-7, with a possible D match to TRBD1 (5 bases). The germline V gene encodes CDR1 KGHDR and CDR2 SFDVKD. V was shortened by 4 bases and J by 2 bases, with 11 bases between the two germline ends. The CDR3 length is 14 residues. CDR3 nucleotides: TGTGCCACCAGTGACGAAGTGACAGCCTACGAGCAGTACTTC. This sequence encodes CATSDEVTAYEQYF.

The genes are TRBV6-5 and TRBJ2-7; TRBD1 agrees at 8 bases. Germline assignment: CDR1 MNHEY and CDR2 SVGAGI. Trimming cost V 8 bases and J 2 bases; bases outside gene matches: 5. The CDR3 is 13 residues long. CDR3 sequence (DNA): TGTGCCAGCTCGACACAGGGGGCCTACGAGCAGTACTTC. Encoded protein: CASSTQGAYEQYF.

V usage is TRBV23-1 and J usage is TRBJ1-3, with D uncertain. TRBV23-1 is recorded as an ORF, its role being uncertain. CDR3 length equals 17 residues. Trimming pared 8 bases from V and 0 bases from J, leaving 20 bases between. The CDR3 is CASDFLGGSSSGNTIYF. CDR3 DNA: TGCGCCAGCGATTTTTTAGGAGGGTCTAGCTCTGGAAACACCATATATTTT.